This T cell receptor beta chain came from a study of blood T cell repertoires in COVID-19. Study-wide background: Nucleic acid was either cDNA or gDNA, and it came from T cells, B-cell-depleted T cells, or PBMCs.

This clone showed up just a few times. In the authors' methods: Amplified reference gene primers provided the basis for estimating nucleated cell counts. Method: immunoSEQ multiplex PCR; TCRdb's copy keeps in-frame clones and lacks some. V and J calls and clone size are those listed in that table; D and trimming were worked out from the DNA. This sample has about 120,000 clones, with more than 70% found just once. V was cut by 6 bases and J by 6 bases, with 15 bases left in between. The CDR3 loop spans 13 amino acids. The germline V gene encodes CDR1 WNHNN and CDR2 SYGVQD (reference sequence). The chain has TRBV10-1 and TRBJ2-7; D gene ambiguous. This TCR was recovered from a human donor in a cohort sampled during active COVID-19. The sample taken for sequencing was peripheral blood. The CDR3 DNA sequence: TGCGCCAGCAGCCACGGCTCGGGTATCGAGCAGTACTTC. This codes for CASSHGSGIEQYF.